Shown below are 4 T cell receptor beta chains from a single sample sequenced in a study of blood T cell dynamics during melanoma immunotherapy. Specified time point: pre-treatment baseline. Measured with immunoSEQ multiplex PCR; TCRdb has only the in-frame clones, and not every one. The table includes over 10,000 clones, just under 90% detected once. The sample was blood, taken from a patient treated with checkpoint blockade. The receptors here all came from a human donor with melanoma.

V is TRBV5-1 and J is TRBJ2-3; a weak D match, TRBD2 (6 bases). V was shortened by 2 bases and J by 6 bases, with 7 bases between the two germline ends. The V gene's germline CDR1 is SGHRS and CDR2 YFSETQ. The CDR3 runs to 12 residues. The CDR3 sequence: CASSLSGDTQYF. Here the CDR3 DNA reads TGCGCCAGCAGCTTAAGCGGGGATACGCAGTATTTT.

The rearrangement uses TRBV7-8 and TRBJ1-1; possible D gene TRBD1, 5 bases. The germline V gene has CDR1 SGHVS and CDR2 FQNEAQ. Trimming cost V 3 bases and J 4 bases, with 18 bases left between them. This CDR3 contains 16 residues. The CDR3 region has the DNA TGTGCCAGCAGCTTTCAGACAGAAGTATTACTCACTGAAGCTTTCTTT. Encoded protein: CASSFQTEVLLTEAFF.

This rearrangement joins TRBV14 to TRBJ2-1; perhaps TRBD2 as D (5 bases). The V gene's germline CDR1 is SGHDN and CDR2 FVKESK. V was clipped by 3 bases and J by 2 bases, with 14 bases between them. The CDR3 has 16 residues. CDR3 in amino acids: CASSQAPIGTYNEQFF. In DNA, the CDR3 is TGTGCCAGCAGCCAGGCACCAATCGGGACCTACAATGAGCAGTTCTTC.

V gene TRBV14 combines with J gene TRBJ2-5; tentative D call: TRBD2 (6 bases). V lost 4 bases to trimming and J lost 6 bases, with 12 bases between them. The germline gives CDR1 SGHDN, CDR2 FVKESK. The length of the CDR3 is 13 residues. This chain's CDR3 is CASSRGVVQTQYF. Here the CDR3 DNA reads TGTGCCAGCAGCCGCGGGGTCGTACAGACCCAGTACTTC.